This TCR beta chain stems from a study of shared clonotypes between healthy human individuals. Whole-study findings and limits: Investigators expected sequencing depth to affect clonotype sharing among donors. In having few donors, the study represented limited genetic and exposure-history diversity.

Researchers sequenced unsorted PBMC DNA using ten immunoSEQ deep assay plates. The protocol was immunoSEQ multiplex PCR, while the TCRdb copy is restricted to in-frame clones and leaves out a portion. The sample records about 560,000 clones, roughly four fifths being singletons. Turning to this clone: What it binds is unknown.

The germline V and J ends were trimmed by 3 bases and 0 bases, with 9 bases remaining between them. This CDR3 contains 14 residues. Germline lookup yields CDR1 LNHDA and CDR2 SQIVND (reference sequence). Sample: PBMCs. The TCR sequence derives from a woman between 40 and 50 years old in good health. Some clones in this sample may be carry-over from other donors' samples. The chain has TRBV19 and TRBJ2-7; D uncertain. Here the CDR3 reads CASSIAVTSYEQYF. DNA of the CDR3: TGTGCCAGTAGTATCGCGGTTACCTCCTACGAGCAGTACTTC.